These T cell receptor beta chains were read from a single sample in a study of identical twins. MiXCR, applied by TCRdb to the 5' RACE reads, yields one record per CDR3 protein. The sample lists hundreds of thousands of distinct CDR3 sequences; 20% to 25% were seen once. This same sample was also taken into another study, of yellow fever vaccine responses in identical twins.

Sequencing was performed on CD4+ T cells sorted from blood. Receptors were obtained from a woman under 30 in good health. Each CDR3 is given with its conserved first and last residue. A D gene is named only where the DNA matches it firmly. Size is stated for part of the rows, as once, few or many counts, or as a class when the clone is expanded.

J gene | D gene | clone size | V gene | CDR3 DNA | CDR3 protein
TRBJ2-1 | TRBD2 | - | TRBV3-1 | TGTGCCAGCTGCCAAGAGGGTAGCGGGAGGCTATACAATGAGCAGTTCTTC | CASCQEGSGRLYNEQFF
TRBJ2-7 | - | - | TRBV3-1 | TGTGCCAGCAGCCAAGGTCGGACTCCCACCTACGAGCAGTACTTC | CASSQGRTPTYEQYF
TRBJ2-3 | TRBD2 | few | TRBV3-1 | TGTGCCAGCAGCCAAGTCGTGGCGGGAGCGCCCACAGATACGCAGTATTTT | CASSQVVAGAPTDTQYF
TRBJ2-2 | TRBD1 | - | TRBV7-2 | TGTGCCAGCAGCTTCCGGGACAGGGTCATCACCGGGGAGCTGTTTTTT | CASSFRDRVITGELFF
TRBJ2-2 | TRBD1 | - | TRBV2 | TGTGCCAGCAGGAGGGACAGGGAATTCGGGGAGCTGTTTTTT | CASRRDREFGELFF
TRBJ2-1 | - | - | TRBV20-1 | TGCAGTGCTAGAGCCTACAAAGCCTACAATGAGCAGTTCTTC | CSARAYKAYNEQFF
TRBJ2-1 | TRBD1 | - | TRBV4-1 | TGCGCCAGCGGATGGGGACAGGGAACAAATGAGCAGTTCTTC | CASGWGQGTNEQFF
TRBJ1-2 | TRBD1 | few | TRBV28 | TGTGCCAGCAGTTCACCCGGGACAGGCTATGGCTACACCTTC | CASSSPGTGYGYTF
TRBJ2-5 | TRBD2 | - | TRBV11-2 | TGTGCCAGCAGCCGCACCGCGCGGGGGATCCAAGAGACCCAGTACTTC | CASSRTARGIQETQYF
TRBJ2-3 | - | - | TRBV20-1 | TGCAGTGCCGATACCCCGCCATCTTCGCAGTATTTT | CSADTPPSSQYF
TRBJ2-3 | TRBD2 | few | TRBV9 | TGTGCCAGCAGCGCCCAACCTAGCGGGAGCGGCACAGATACGCAGTATTTT | CASSAQPSGSGTDTQYF
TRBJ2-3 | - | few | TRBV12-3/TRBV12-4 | TGTGCCAGCAGTTTATGGGGATCAGATACGCAGTATTTT | CASSLWGSDTQYF
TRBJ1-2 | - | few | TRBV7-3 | TGTGCCAGCAGCCATAGGCGGGGAGAAGGCTACACCTTC | CASSHRRGEGYTF
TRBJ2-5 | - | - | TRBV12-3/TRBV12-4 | TGTGCCAGCAGGGGGATGGGTGCGGGGGAGACCCAGTACTTC | CASRGMGAGETQYF
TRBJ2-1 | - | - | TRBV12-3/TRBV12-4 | TGTGCCAGCAGTTTAGGTCAGGCTGTACATGAGCAGTTCTTC | CASSLGQAVHEQFF
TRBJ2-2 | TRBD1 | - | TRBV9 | TGTGCCAGCACCCCTGTGGGGGACAGCCCAATAAACACCGGGGAGCTGTTTTTT | CASTPVGDSPINTGELFF
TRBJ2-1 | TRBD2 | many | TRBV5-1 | TGCGCCAGCAGCGGAACTAGCGGGGGGGCTACAAATGAGCAGTTCTTC | CASSGTSGGATNEQFF
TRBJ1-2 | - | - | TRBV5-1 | TGCGCCAGCAGCTTGTCTCGGGGAAATGGTGGCTACACCTTC | CASSLSRGNGGYTF